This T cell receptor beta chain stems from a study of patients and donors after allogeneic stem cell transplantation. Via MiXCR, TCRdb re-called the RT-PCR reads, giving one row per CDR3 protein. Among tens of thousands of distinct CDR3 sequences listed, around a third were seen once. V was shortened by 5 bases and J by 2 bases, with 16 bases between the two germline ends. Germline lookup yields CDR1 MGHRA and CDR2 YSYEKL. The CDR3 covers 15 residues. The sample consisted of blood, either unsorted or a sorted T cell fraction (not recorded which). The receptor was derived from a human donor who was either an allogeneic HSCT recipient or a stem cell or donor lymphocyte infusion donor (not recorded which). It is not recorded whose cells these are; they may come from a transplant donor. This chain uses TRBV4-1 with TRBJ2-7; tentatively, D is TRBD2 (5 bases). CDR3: CASSVILVPTYEQYF. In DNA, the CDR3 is TGCGCCAGCAGCGTGATACTAGTCCCAACCTACGAGCAGTACTTC.